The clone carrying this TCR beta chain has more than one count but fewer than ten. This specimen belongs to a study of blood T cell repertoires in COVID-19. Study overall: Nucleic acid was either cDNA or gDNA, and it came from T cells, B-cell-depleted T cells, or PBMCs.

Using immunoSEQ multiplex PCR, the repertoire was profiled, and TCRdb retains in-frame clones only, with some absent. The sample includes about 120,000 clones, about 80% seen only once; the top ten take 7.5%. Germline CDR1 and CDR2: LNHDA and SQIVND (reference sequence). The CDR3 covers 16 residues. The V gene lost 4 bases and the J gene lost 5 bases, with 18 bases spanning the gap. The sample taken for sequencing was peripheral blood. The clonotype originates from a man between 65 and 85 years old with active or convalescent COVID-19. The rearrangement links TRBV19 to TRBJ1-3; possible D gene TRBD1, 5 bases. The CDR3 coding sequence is TGTGCCAGTAGTAACACCGGGACTTTAAAAAGAAACACCATATATTTT. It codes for CASSNTGTLKRNTIYF. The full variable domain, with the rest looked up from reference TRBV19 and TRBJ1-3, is DGGITQSPKYLFRKEGQNVTLSCEQNLNHDAMYWYRQDPGQGLRLIYYSQIVNDFQKGDIAEGYSVSREKKESFPLTVTSAQKNPTAFYLCASSNTGTLKRNTIYFGEGSWLTVV.